The 14 T cell receptor beta chains given below trace back to one sample, sequenced in a study of blood T cell repertoires in COVID-19. TCRdb's copy holds only in-frame clones and misses some; the assay was immunoSEQ multiplex PCR. The sample has around 100,000 clones, roughly 80% seen once. What was sequenced was peripheral blood. Every receptor here comes from a human donor in a cohort sampled during active COVID-19.

J is TRBJ1-2 and V is TRBV18; TRBD1 might be the D (6 bases). CDR3 length equals 14 residues. Germline values: CDR1 KGHSH, CDR2 LQKENI. V gave up 1 base and J gave up 3 bases, with 9 bases separating them. In DNA form, the CDR3 reads TGTGCCAGCTCACCACGACAGGAGGACTATGGCTACACCTTC. Translating gives CASSPRQEDYGYTF.

V gene TRBV5-1 combines with J gene TRBJ2-6; D ambiguous. Germline CDR1 is SGHRS and CDR2 is YFSETQ. This CDR3 spans 16 amino acids. V lost 0 bases to trimming and J lost 0 bases, with 7 bases between them. This chain's CDR3 is CASSLGTGSGANVLTF. CDR3 coding DNA: TGCGCCAGCAGCTTGGGCACGGGCTCTGGGGCCAACGTCCTGACTTTC.

This chain uses TRBV10-1 with TRBJ1-1; TRBD1 might be the D (5 bases). Germline V gene lookup returns CDR1 WNHNN and CDR2 SYGVQD (reference sequence). V dropped 4 bases and J dropped 5 bases, with 14 bases sitting between them. This CDR3 has 14 residues. CDR3 in DNA: TGCGCCAGCAGTGCTGGAAGAAGGGGAACTGAAGCTTTCTTT. It specifies CASSAGRRGTEAFF.

V usage is TRBV2 and J usage is TRBJ1-1, with 10 bases fitting TRBD1. The germline gives CDR1 SNHLY, CDR2 FYNNEI. J was trimmed by 2 bases and V by 10 bases; bases with no gene match: 13. CDR3 length: 16 residues. The CDR3 coding sequence is TGTGCCACCATCGCGGACAGGGGGATCCGTAACACTGAAGCTTTCTTT. Its translation: CATIADRGIRNTEAFF. Full variable domain (rest looked up from reference TRBV2 and TRBJ1-1): EPEVTQTPSHQVTQMGQEVILRCVPISNHLYFYWYRQILGQKVEFLVSFYNNEISEKSEIFDDQFSVERPDGSNFTLKIRSTKLEDSAMYFCATIADRGIRNTEAFFGQGTRLTVV.

The gene calls are TRBV6-6 and TRBJ1-1, with a weak D call TRBD1 (5 bases). CDR1 MNHNY and CDR2 SVGAGI come from the germline V gene (reference sequence). Trimming pared 7 bases from V and 4 bases from J, leaving 16 bases between. The CDR3 has 14 amino acids. The DNA of the CDR3 is TGTGCCAGCACCAGGGAGGAGAGGGGCACTGAAGCTTTCTTT. Translated: CASTREERGTEAFF.

The chain joins TRBV2 to TRBJ2-1; TRBD1 matches 11 bases. The CDR3 loop spans 15 amino acids. V trimming: 6 bases; J trimming: 7 bases; junction bases outside the gene matches: 8. Germline loops: CDR1 SNHLY, CDR2 FYNNEI. The CDR3 DNA sequence: TGTGCCAGCAGGGGGGACAGGGGGGAGTATAATGAGCAGTTCTTC. Its protein product is CASRGDRGEYNEQFF. Filled out from reference TRBV2 and TRBJ2-1, the complete variable domain reads EPEVTQTPSHQVTQMGQEVILRCVPISNHLYFYWYRQILGQKVEFLVSFYNNEISEKSEIFDDQFSVERPDGSNFTLKIRSTKLEDSAMYFCASRGDRGEYNEQFFGPGTRLTVL.

This clone showed up just once. The chain recombines TRBV7-2 with TRBJ1-4; D call uncertain. CDR3 size: 17 residues. V was cut by 2 bases and J by 3 bases, with 16 bases left in between. Germline V gene lookup returns CDR1 SGHTA and CDR2 FQGNSA. CDR3 DNA sequence: TGTGCCAGCAGCTTATACGGAGGCGGAGCGGCTAATGAAAAACTGTTTTTT. Amino acid sequence: CASSLYGGGAANEKLFF.

The chain links TRBV11-2 to TRBJ1-4; D might be TRBD1 (5 bases). Germline V gene lookup returns CDR1 SGHAT and CDR2 FQNNGV. V was shortened by 7 bases and J by 10 bases, with 28 bases between the two germline ends. CDR3 size: 17 residues. The CDR3 coding sequence is TGTGCCAGCAACTTTAATGTCGTAGGGGTAAAGGGCGGAAAACTGTTTTTT. The encoded protein is CASNFNVVGVKGGKLFF.

This chain uses TRBV5-4 with TRBJ2-7, with TRBD2 as a possible D gene (7 bases). CDR1 SGHNT and CDR2 YYREEE come from the germline V gene (reference sequence). The CDR3 totals 16 residues. Trimming took 4 bases from V and 4 from J, leaving 21 bases between them. CDR3 in amino acids: CASSTGLGGGFYEQYF. The CDR3 DNA is TGTGCCAGCAGCACGGGATTGGGGGGGGGCTTTTACGAGCAGTACTTC.

The chain is built from TRBV5-1 and TRBJ2-1, with TRBD1 matching 9 bases. CDR3 length equals 15 residues. The J segment lost 8 bases and the V segment lost 1 base, leaving 7 bases of the junction unmatched. Germline V gives CDR1 SGHRS, CDR2 YFSETQ. The CDR3 here is CASSLLQGARYEQFF. The CDR3 DNA follows: TGCGCCAGCAGCTTGCTACAGGGGGCTAGGTATGAGCAGTTCTTC. Full variable domain (remainder filled in from reference TRBV5-1 and TRBJ2-1): KAGVTQTPRYLIKTRGQQVTLSCSPISGHRSVSWYQQTPGQGLQFLFEYFSETQRNKGNFPGRFSGRQFSNSRSEMNVSTLELGDSALYLCASSLLQGARYEQFFGPGTRLTVL.

The rearrangement uses TRBV30 and TRBJ1-1; D is perhaps TRBD1 (6 bases). The CDR3 is made up of 14 amino acids. Germline CDR1 is GTSNPN and CDR2 is SVGIG (reference sequence). V was shortened by 4 bases and J by 2 bases, with 14 bases between the two germline ends. Here the CDR3 reads CAWNRDMANTEAFF. The CDR3 DNA is TGTGCCTGGAACCGGGACATGGCCAACACTGAAGCTTTCTTT.

This sequence joins TRBV18 and TRBJ1-1, with D perhaps TRBD1 (6 bases). CDR3 length equals 13 residues. V was pared by 6 bases and J by 5 bases, with 13 bases between. Germline values: CDR1 KGHSH, CDR2 LQKENI. In DNA, the CDR3 is TGTGCCAGCTCGCCCCTTACAGGGACTGAAGCTTTCTTT. It codes for CASSPLTGTEAFF. Using reference TRBV18 and TRBJ1-1 for the parts outside the CDR3, the full variable domain is NAGVMQNPRHLVRRRGQEARLRCSPMKGHSHVYWYRQLPEEGLKFMVYLQKENIIDESGMPKERFSAEFPKEGPSILRIQQVVRGDSAAYFCASSPLTGTEAFFGQGTRLTVV.

This clone appeared a single time. The genes are TRBV6-4 and TRBJ2-1; 8 nucleotides agree with TRBD2. CDR3 length: 15 residues. Germline V gene sequence: CDR1 MRHNA, CDR2 SNTAGT. The junction had 10 bases not matched to a gene; V was cut back by 2 bases and J by 10 bases. The CDR3 DNA follows: TGTGCCAGCAGTGACGTGTTAGCGGGGTCTCGGGAGCAGTTCTTC. Amino acids: CASSDVLAGSREQFF.

The J gene is TRBJ1-1, the V gene TRBV9; D ambiguous. Trimming cost V 2 bases and J 3 bases, with 11 bases left between them. There are 14 residues in the CDR3. Germline V gene data show CDR1 as SGDLS and CDR2 as YYNGEE. DNA of the CDR3: TGTGCCAGCAGCGTGAAAGCCCGGGACACTGAAGCTTTCTTT. It specifies CASSVKARDTEAFF.